The sequence of this T cell receptor (beta chain) was determined in a study of CD8+CD57+ T cells in acquired aplastic anemia. At the level of the study: Yields of DNA that came from sorted CD4+ and CD8+ cells averaged approximately 3.5 ug.

Study conclusions and caveats: Simpson's diversity of CD8+ cells was not significantly different in patients compared with controls. Patients and controls had in common 25 to 30 CD8+ CDR3 sequences.

Of note for this clonotype: The target antigen is unknown.

Trimming pared 5 bases from V and 3 bases from J, leaving 14 bases between. This CDR3 contains 14 residues. From germline, CDR1 is LNHDA and CDR2 SQIVND (reference sequence). The study profiled TCR beta VDJ and CDR3 using genomic DNA as template. One entry per CDR3 protein results from TCRdb running MiXCR on the reads. The sample consists of around 180,000 distinct CDR3 sequences, over 60% of them appearing once. Source material: sorted CD4+, CD8+, or CD8+CD57+ T cells (not recorded which) from PBMCs. This sequence was found in a human donor with severe aplastic anemia or a healthy control (not recorded which). The chain combines TRBV19 with TRBJ2-7; D is unresolved. CDR3 nucleotide sequence: TGTGCCAGTAGTCCGAACCTGGGGTTCTACGAGCAGTACTTC. Its protein product is CASSPNLGFYEQYF.